These T cell receptor beta chains were read from a single sample in a study of blood T cell repertoires in COVID-19. Measured with immunoSEQ multiplex PCR; TCRdb has only the in-frame clones, and not every one. Here the sample spans roughly 69,000 clones, more than 80% being singletons. Sequencing was done on a sample of PBMCs or T cells enriched from blood (not recorded which). The source is a woman in her thirties or forties with acute COVID-19. Both conserved end residues are part of each CDR3. Each record gives: clone size, D gene, V gene, J gene, CDR3 protein, CDR3 DNA. D genes are given only for firm matches. Some rows mark clone size as missing; the rest say once, few, many or name a class of expanded clone.

few,-,TRBV11-2,TRBJ1-1,CASSLAGQKAFF,TGTGCCAGCAGCCTTGCGGGGCAAAAAGCTTTCTTT
-,TRBD2,TRBV14,TRBJ2-1,CASSQTAGAGNEQFF,TGTGCCAGCAGCCAAACGGCGGGAGCAGGAAATGAGCAGTTCTTC
-,TRBD2,TRBV4-1,TRBJ2-1,CASSLLAGGGGNEQFF,TGCGCCAGCAGCCTACTAGCGGGAGGGGGAGGGAATGAGCAGTTCTTC
once,-,TRBV16,TRBJ1-6,CASSGLVAGNSPLHF,TGTGCCAGCAGCGGCCTTGTGGCAGGGAATTCACCCCTCCACTTT
-,-,TRBV2,TRBJ2-3,CASRGRETDTQYF,TGTGCCAGCAGAGGGAGAGAGACAGATACGCAGTATTTT
-,TRBD1,TRBV3-1/TRBV3-2,TRBJ2-7,CASSLGTGGVQEQYF,TGTGCCAGCAGCCTAGGGACAGGGGGCGTCCAGGAGCAGTACTTC
few,-,TRBV4-2,TRBJ1-1,CASSLLPRGGTEAFF,TGTGCCAGCAGCCTCCTCCCCCGGGGTGGCACTGAAGCTTTCTTT
-,TRBD2,TRBV28,TRBJ2-1,CAGGTSGSLLNEQFF,TGTGCCGGGGGGACTAGCGGGAGTTTGCTCAATGAGCAGTTCTTC
-,TRBD1,TRBV7-9,TRBJ2-2,CASSLTTGGNTGELFF,TGTGCCAGCAGCTTGACGACAGGGGGGAACACCGGGGAGCTGTTTTTT
-,TRBD2,TRBV3-1/TRBV3-2,TRBJ2-1,CASSRGLAGAYNEQFF,TGTGCCAGCAGCCGAGGACTAGCGGGAGCCTACAATGAGCAGTTCTTC
few,-,TRBV12-3/TRBV12-4,TRBJ2-7,CASSTSQGGEQYF,TGTGCCAGCAGTACTTCACAGGGCGGCGAGCAGTACTTC
-,TRBD2,TRBV28,TRBJ2-1,CASRWGLAGVIGDLYNEQFF,TGTGCCAGCAGATGGGGACTAGCGGGAGTAATTGGGGACCTATACAATGAGCAGTTCTTC
-,-,TRBV3-1/TRBV3-2,TRBJ1-1,CASSQRTDNTEAFF,TGTGCCAGCAGCCAAAGGACAGACAACACTGAAGCTTTCTTT